This TCR beta chain was found in a study of untreated major depressive disorder. Study-level points and caveats: CD4+ T cells from depressed patients used TRBV05-01 (Vbeta 5.1) more often than controls. Sequencing comparisons covered only three preselected Vbeta families.

Roughly 32 ml of blood was drawn into EDTA tubes. This CDR3 region has 15 residues. CDR1 LGHNA and CDR2 YSLEER come from the germline V gene. J lost 4 bases, V lost 4 bases, and 6 bases had no gene match. The repertoire was sequenced with immunoSEQ multiplex PCR; TCRdb's copy has only in-frame clones and lacks some. This table holds 10,000 to 15,000 clones, around nine tenths found once. As for this clone: Its matching antigen is unknown.

The genes are TRBV4-3 and TRBJ1-4; 7 bases are a match to TRBD1. The source is a woman under 40 with major depressive disorder. Specimen: CD4+ T cells from PBMCs. CDR3 bases: TGCGCCAGCAGCCTAAGCGGACAGGTTAATGAAAAACTGTTTTTT. Encoded protein: CASSLSGQVNEKLFF.